One sample yielded the 2 T cell receptor beta chains listed below, sequenced in a study of blood T cell repertoires in COVID-19. Profiled with immunoSEQ multiplex PCR; TCRdb holds only in-frame clones, not every one. The sample yields roughly 150,000 clones, over 75% seen once. The sequencing input was peripheral blood. The receptor source for this set is a woman aged 55 to 70 with active COVID-19.

The J gene is TRBJ2-5, the V gene TRBV28; a possible D gene is TRBD2 (6 bases). Germline V gene lookup returns CDR1 MDHEN and CDR2 SYDVKM. The germline V and J ends were trimmed by 5 bases and 4 bases, with 11 bases remaining between them. CDR3 length: 13 amino acids. CDR3 protein: CASSGGGRETQYF. CDR3 DNA: TGTGCCAGCAGTGGGGGAGGCAGAGAGACCCAGTACTTC.

The V gene is TRBV5-4, the J gene TRBJ1-6; D perhaps matches TRBD1 (6 bases). The CDR3 runs 16 residues. Germline V gene lookup returns CDR1 SGHNT and CDR2 YYREEE (reference sequence). V lost 3 bases to trimming and J lost 7 bases, with 17 bases between them. CDR3 nucleotides: TGTGCCAGCAGCTCACGGTCCGGGACACCAAATTCACCCCTCCACTTT. Translating gives CASSSRSGTPNSPLHF.